Only one count was recorded for the clone carrying this T cell receptor (beta chain). Its antigen is as yet unknown. V gave up 5 bases and J gave up 4 bases; unmatched junction bases: 10. The CDR3 extends over 16 amino acids. From the second PCR step, alpha and beta chains were amplified apart. The data derive from a study of naive and memory T cell subsets. The beta constant-region primer was an equimolar mix of two oligonucleotides covering TRBC1 and TRBC2. Four rounds of PCR amplified the ligated cDNA using nested alpha and beta constant-region primers plus SP2. TCRdb fed the UMI-ligation and nested PCR reads into MiXCR, producing one record per CDR3 protein. This table holds about 90,000 distinct CDR3 sequences, roughly 12% found once. Study-wide results and caveats: Over 90% of naive TCR sequences appeared only once after error correction, unlike memory subsets. Possibly reflecting memory cells re-expressing CD45RA, a few larger clonotypes occurred in naive repertoires, especially CD8.

This clonotype was obtained from a human donor in good health. This sequence joins TRBV12-3 or TRBV12-4 and TRBJ2-1; 8 bases fit TRBD2. The sequenced material came from naive CD4+ T cells from blood. The CDR3 loop is CASSNPRGGQYNEQFF. The CDR3 DNA reads TGTGCCAGCAGTAACCCCCGCGGGGGGCAATACAATGAGCAGTTCTTC.